This T cell receptor (beta chain) was sequenced for a study of blood T cell repertoires in COVID-19. Looking at the study overall: The United States, Italy and Spain were the sources of the acute and convalescent COVID-19 samples. The analysed material was cDNA or gDNA that came from T cells, B-cell-depleted T cells, or PBMCs.

Source study methods: Reference gene primer amplification yielded estimated nucleated cell counts. Sequencing used immunoSEQ multiplex PCR; TCRdb keeps in-frame clones, though not all of them. The D gene and trimming were derived from the DNA, and the V and J assignments and clone size from that table. The data show about 36,000 clones, roughly four fifths seen once. V was shortened by 8 bases and J by 3 bases, with 14 bases between the two germline ends. The length of the CDR3 is 13 residues. Germline V gives CDR1 GTSNPN, CDR2 SVGIG (reference sequence). The specimen sequenced was peripheral blood. The J gene is TRBJ2-1, the V gene TRBV30, with D possibly being TRBD2 (6 bases). This TCR was recovered from a human donor in a cohort sampled during active or convalescent COVID-19. The donor label of this sample is uncertain. The CDR3 DNA is TGTGCCCACGGTCGGGAGAACTACAATGAGCAGTTCTTC. This translates into CAHGRENYNEQFF.